The 22 T cell receptor beta chains given below trace back to one sample, sequenced in a study of blood T cells in healthy people across ages. Primers used in a second PCR of about 6 to 11 cycles were a sample-barcoded 5' primer and a J-beta primer mix. In TCRdb, the 5' RACE reads were re-called with MiXCR into one record per CDR3 protein. The sample comprises 850,000 to 950,000 distinct CDR3 sequences, about 28% of which are singletons, and around 16% rests with the top ten. What was sequenced was blood. The receptors derive from a woman older than 75 in good health.

This clonotype came up a few times. This chain connects TRBV12-3 or TRBV12-4 to TRBJ1-2, with D possibly matching TRBD1 (5 bases). CDR3 length: 14 amino acids. Between the trimmed V and J ends, which lost 2 bases and 2 bases, there was a span of 9 bases. DNA for the CDR3: TGTGCCAGCAGTTTATACAGGAAGAACTATGGCTACACCTTC. It translates to CASSLYRKNYGYTF.

This clonotype was seen many times. This chain connects TRBV20-1 to TRBJ2-3; 10 positions match TRBD1. Trimming cost V 3 bases and J 0 bases; bases outside gene matches: 3. This CDR3 has 15 amino acids. In germline, CDR1 is DFQATT, CDR2 SNEGSKA (reference sequence). In DNA form, the CDR3 reads TGCAGTGCTAGGGGGACAGGGGCTAGCACAGATACGCAGTATTTT. Amino acid sequence: CSARGTGASTDTQYF.

This clonotype was recorded at least ten times. The chain carries TRBV6-2 or TRBV6-3 and TRBJ2-3; no clear D. Germline assignment: CDR1 MNHEY and CDR2 SVGEGT. The CDR3 extends over 13 amino acids. The V end was cut by 6 bases, the J end by 2 bases, with 9 bases between. This chain's CDR3 is CASRGAFTDTQYF. CDR3 in DNA: TGTGCCAGCAGGGGCGCTTTCACAGATACGCAGTATTTT.

This clonotype has ten or more counts. The chain couples TRBV20-1 to TRBJ2-3; D tentatively fits TRBD1 or TRBD2 (5 bases each). Between the trimmed V and J ends, which lost 5 bases and 4 bases, there was a span of 16 bases. This CDR3 has 14 residues. The germline V gene has CDR1 DFQATT and CDR2 SNEGSKA (reference sequence). CDR3 loop: CSASVPGAADTQYF. CDR3 sequence (DNA): TGCAGTGCTTCCGTTCCCGGGGCGGCAGATACGCAGTATTTT.

The V gene is TRBV5-6, the J gene TRBJ2-2; no clear D. V dropped 2 bases and J dropped 2 bases, with 13 bases sitting between them. The germline CDR1 and CDR2 sequences are SGHDT and YYEEEE. The CDR3 consists of 16 residues. The CDR3 nucleotides read TGTGCCAGCAGCTTCCCCCTCGTCTCTAACACCGGGGAGCTGTTTTTT. Amino acids: CASSFPLVSNTGELFF.

This clonotype was found a few times. A much larger clone differs by one base, so this may be a read error. The CDR3 DNA reads as TGTGCCATCAGGGGTGGGACAGGCACCTCTGAGCAGTTCTTC. Encoded protein: CAIRGGTGTSEQFF. This chain uses TRBV10-3 with TRBJ2-1; TRBD1 matches 8 bases. V lost 6 bases, J lost 9 bases, and 10 bases stayed unmatched. The CDR3 is 14 residues long. The germline V gene encodes CDR1 ENHRY and CDR2 SYGVKD.

Details on this clonotype: Since a much larger clone is just one base distant, this may be a read error. The J gene is TRBJ1-1, the V gene TRBV2; D gene uncertain. The germline V gene has CDR1 SNHLY and CDR2 FYNNEI. The V end was cut by 6 bases, the J end by 3 bases, with 8 bases between. This CDR3 region has 12 residues. CDR3 region: CASRGLDTEAFF. The DNA of the CDR3 is TGTGCCAGCAGGGGATTGGACACTGAAGCTTTCTTT.

This clonotype has a handful of counts. The chain has TRBV21-1 and TRBJ1-1; no check of the table's D call, TRBD1, against the DNA was made. TRBV21-1 is recorded as a pseudogene. The CDR3 is 15 residues long. The CDR3 loop is CASIPGTGADTEAFF. The CDR3 region has the DNA TGTGCCAGCATCCCCGGGACAGGAGCGGACACTGAAGCTTTCTTT.

The chain links TRBV6-1 to TRBJ1-5; 7 positions match TRBD1. Germline CDR1 and CDR2: MNHNS and SASEGT. This CDR3 is 15 amino acids long. J lost 9 bases, V lost 5 bases, and 13 bases had no gene match. CDR3 nucleotides: TGTGCCAGCAGTTCTACAGGGGCTCAGGGTCGGCCCCAGCATTTT. Protein: CASSSTGAQGRPQHF.

This clonotype was seen repeatedly, ten times or more. The rearrangement uses TRBV10-3 and TRBJ2-5; perhaps TRBD2 as D (6 bases). The V end was cut by 0 bases, the J end by 4 bases, with 12 bases between. The germline gives CDR1 ENHRY, CDR2 SYGVKD. The CDR3 is 15 amino acids. The CDR3 sequence is CAISESEGIRETQYF. The CDR3 nucleotides read TGTGCCATCAGTGAGTCGGAGGGAATCAGAGAGACCCAGTACTTC.

This clonotype showed up many times. The chain uses TRBV3-1 and TRBJ2-4; 9 positions agree with TRBD2. The CDR3 spans 17 residues. Looked up from germline, CDR1 is LGHDT and CDR2 is YNNKEL (reference sequence). The V segment lost 4 bases and the J segment 1 base; nucleotides outside the gene matches: 8. The CDR3 reads CASSRLGAGGAKNIQYF. The CDR3 bases are TGTGCCAGCAGCCGCCTAGGAGCGGGGGGTGCCAAAAACATTCAGTACTTC.

This sequence joins TRBV28 and TRBJ1-1, with no clear D. Trimming cost V 3 bases and J 10 bases, with 15 bases left between them. Germline V gene sequence: CDR1 MDHEN, CDR2 SYDVKM. The CDR3 is made up of 13 amino acids. CDR3 protein: CASSLVGRRRAFF. DNA for the CDR3: TGTGCCAGCAGTTTGGTAGGTCGGAGGAGAGCTTTCTTT.

The V call is TRBV10-1, the J call TRBJ2-5; 12 positions agree with TRBD2. Germline trimming cut 10 bases from V and 2 bases from J; bases unmatched to any gene: 8. From germline, CDR1 is WNHNN and CDR2 SYGVQD (reference sequence). CDR3 length: 15 residues. The CDR3 nucleotides read TGCGCCAACTCGACTAGCGGGGGCGTTCAAGAGACCCAGTACTTC. As protein: CANSTSGGVQETQYF.

This clonotype occurred many times. The chain has TRBV20-1 and TRBJ2-5; no reliable D call. This CDR3 has 14 amino acids. Germline lookup yields CDR1 DFQATT and CDR2 SNEGSKA (reference sequence). With 2 bases removed from V and 4 bases from J, the gap between germline ends came to 14 bases. The CDR3, as DNA: TGCAGTGCTAGACCGAGTAGGTATCCAGAGACCCAGTACTTC. Translation: CSARPSRYPETQYF.

The CDR3 sequence is CSVMTTGELFF. CDR3 coding DNA: TGCAGCGTTATGACCACCGGGGAGCTGTTTTTT. This rearrangement joins TRBV29-1 to TRBJ2-2; D gene uncertain. Trimming removed 5 bases at V and 4 bases at J, with 5 bases between. The CDR3 spans 11 residues. Germline-derived CDR1 and CDR2 are SQVTM and ANQGSEA.

The chain is built from TRBV7-8 and TRBJ2-2; unclear D gene. The V gene's germline CDR1 is SGHVS and CDR2 FQNEAQ. This CDR3 is 16 amino acids long. Trimming stripped 5 bases from V and 4 bases from J, with 17 bases between. The DNA for the CDR3 is TGTGCCAGCAGCCACTACGGGCAGGATAGCACCGGGGAGCTGTTTTTT. Protein sequence: CASSHYGQDSTGELFF.

This chain links TRBV7-2 with TRBJ2-5, with TRBD2 matching over 13 bases. Unmatched junction bases numbered 3, after V lost 3 bases and J lost 5 bases. The CDR3 runs 15 residues. Germline CDR1 SGHTA, CDR2 FQGNSA. In DNA, the CDR3 is TGTGCCAGCAGCTTTTGGACTAGCGGGAGCGAGACCCAGTACTTC. Protein sequence: CASSFWTSGSETQYF. The full variable domain, with the rest looked up from reference TRBV7-2 and TRBJ2-5, is GAGVSQSPSNKVTEKGKDVELRCDPISGHTALYWYRQSLGQGLEFLIYFQGNSAPDKSGLPSDRFSAERTGGSVSTLTIQRTQQEDSAVYLCASSFWTSGSETQYFGPGTRLLVL.

A note on this clonotype: This may come from a read error, since a much larger clone is one base off. The chain is built from TRBV10-3 and TRBJ2-4, with D hard to call. The J call may be mistaken, given a closer DNA end match to TRBJ2-5. There are 11 residues in the CDR3. Germline V gene lookup returns CDR1 ENHRY and CDR2 SYGVKD. CDR3 sequence: CAIRLGETQYF. In DNA, the CDR3 is TGTGCCATCAGGCTCGGGGAGACCCAGTACTTC.

The V call is TRBV20-1, the J call TRBJ1-1; no clear D. V shed 1 base and J shed 11 bases, with 11 bases lying between them. The length of the CDR3 is 11 residues. Germline assignment: CDR1 DFQATT and CDR2 SNEGSKA (reference sequence). CDR3 sequence reads: CSARGSYSAFF. CDR3 coding DNA: TGCAGTGCTAGAGGGTCGTATTCGGCTTTCTTT.

The chain carries TRBV10-3 and TRBJ2-5, with TRBD2 matching over 8 bases. Trimming took 8 bases from V and 0 from J; bases not matched to a gene: 11. This CDR3 has 16 amino acids. The V gene's germline CDR1 is ENHRY and CDR2 SYGVKD. The CDR3 loop reads CAISRGASGYQETQYF. The CDR3 DNA sequence: TGTGCCATCTCTCGGGGAGCTAGCGGGTACCAAGAGACCCAGTACTTC.

There are many counts of this clonotype. This chain connects TRBV5-4 to TRBJ2-7; D gene uncertain. CDR3 length equals 14 residues. V lost 4 bases and J lost 2, with 13 bases in between. Germline V gene lookup returns CDR1 SGHNT and CDR2 YYREEE (reference sequence). As DNA, the CDR3 is TGTGCCAGCAGCCTGCCGGGCATCACCTACGAGCAGTACTTC. Amino acid sequence: CASSLPGITYEQYF.

As to this clonotype: Possible read error: a much larger clone is one base away. V and J are TRBV5-5 and TRBJ2-7, with 12 bases fitting TRBD2. CDR3 length: 15 amino acids. J lost 3 bases, V lost 4 bases, and 5 bases had no gene match. CDR1 SGHKS and CDR2 YYEKEE come from the germline V gene (reference sequence). Here the CDR3 reads CASSRGLAGDYEQYF. Here the CDR3 DNA reads TGTGCCAGCAGCCGGGGACTAGCGGGCGACTACGAGCAGTACTTC.